A selection of T cell receptor beta chains follows, all from one sample in a study of T cell responses to AZD1222 COVID-19 vaccine. Sequencing used immunoSEQ multiplex PCR; TCRdb keeps in-frame clones, though not all of them. The profile shows over 75,000 clones, around 90% of them singletons. This specimen was peripheral blood, taken on day 0 of AZD1222 vaccination. All receptors come from an adult in good health. The CDR3 runs from the conserved cysteine through the conserved F or W. Fields, in order: D gene, clone size, J gene, V gene, CDR3 length, CDR3 protein, CDR3 DNA. D genes are given only for firm matches. The size entry is marked missing in some rows and otherwise reads once, few, many or a size class.

D: .; size: .; J: TRBJ1-2; V: TRBV6-5; length: 11; CDR3: CATRAGDGYTF; DNA: TGTGCCACAAGGGCTGGGGATGGCTACACCTTC
D: TRBD1; size: .; J: TRBJ2-7; V: TRBV6-5; length: 13; CDR3: CASSRDRAYEQYF; DNA: TGTGCCAGCAGTCGGGACAGGGCCTACGAGCAGTACTTC
D: .; size: .; J: TRBJ2-5; V: TRBV5-4; length: 13; CDR3: CASSLAAEETQYF; DNA: TGTGCCAGCAGCTTGGCGGCCGAAGAGACCCAGTACTTC
D: TRBD1; size: .; J: TRBJ2-1; V: TRBV7-3; length: 14; CDR3: CASSRDSTYNEQFF; DNA: TGTGCCAGCAGCCGGGACAGTACCTACAATGAGCAGTTCTTC
D: .; size: .; J: TRBJ1-1; V: TRBV5-4; length: 16; CDR3: CASSLGGDIMNTEAFF; DNA: TGTGCCAGCAGCTTGGGGGGCGACATAATGAACACTGAAGCTTTCTTT
D: .; size: .; J: TRBJ2-1; V: TRBV5-1; length: 16; CDR3: CASNKAETLSYNEQFF; DNA: TGCGCCAGCAATAAGGCAGAGACGCTTTCCTACAATGAGCAGTTCTTC
D: TRBD2; size: .; J: TRBJ2-1; V: TRBV25-1; length: 15; CDR3: CASNWGGSSYNEQFF; DNA: TGTGCCAGCAATTGGGGGGGTAGCTCCTACAATGAGCAGTTCTTC
D: TRBD1; size: .; J: TRBJ1-2; V: TRBV6-5; length: 15; CDR3: CASSSSGTGSYGYTF; DNA: TGTGCCAGCAGTAGCTCCGGGACAGGCAGTTATGGCTACACCTTC
D: .; size: .; J: TRBJ2-7; V: TRBV6-5; length: 15; CDR3: CASSRRIVGAYEQYF; DNA: TGTGCCAGCAGTCGCCGGATCGTGGGGGCCTACGAGCAGTACTTC
D: .; size: .; J: TRBJ1-1; V: TRBV29-1; length: 13; CDR3: CSVHDSGDSEAFF; DNA: TGCAGCGTCCATGACTCGGGCGATTCTGAAGCTTTCTTT
D: .; size: .; J: TRBJ1-5; V: TRBV6-5; length: 16; CDR3: CASSYSGTRPREPQHF; DNA: TGTGCCAGCAGTTACTCTGGGACGCGCCCGAGGGAGCCCCAGCATTTT
D: TRBD2; size: .; J: TRBJ2-7; V: TRBV7-8; length: 19; CDR3: CASSLAHVLAGGTWEEQYF; DNA: TGTGCCAGCAGCTTAGCGCACGTACTAGCGGGAGGGACATGGGAAGAGCAGTACTTC
D: .; size: .; J: TRBJ2-2; V: TRBV6-5; length: 13; CDR3: CAGRATNTGELFF; DNA: TGTGCCGGACGTGCAACGAACACCGGGGAGCTGTTTTTT
D: .; size: .; J: TRBJ1-2; V: TRBV19; length: 16; CDR3: CASSPSDSRGPYGYTF; DNA: TGTGCCAGTAGTCCTTCGGACAGCCGGGGGCCCTATGGCTACACCTTC
D: .; size: .; J: TRBJ2-5; V: TRBV2; length: 12; CDR3: CASSVGVETQYF; DNA: TGTGCCAGCAGTGTTGGGGTGGAGACCCAGTACTTC
D: .; size: .; J: TRBJ2-1; V: TRBV4-1; length: 14; CDR3: CASSQAWKSDEQFF; DNA: TGCGCCAGCAGCCAAGCATGGAAAAGCGATGAGCAGTTCTTC
D: TRBD1; size: .; J: TRBJ2-1; V: TRBV4-1; length: 18; CDR3: CASSRADRGEDFYNEQFF; DNA: TGCGCCAGCAGCCGAGCCGACAGGGGGGAAGATTTCTACAATGAGCAGTTCTTC
D: .; size: .; J: TRBJ1-2; V: TRBV19; length: 12; CDR3: CATLTPEGGYTF; DNA: TGTGCCACCCTGACCCCCGAGGGTGGCTACACCTTC
D: .; size: .; J: TRBJ2-1; V: TRBV29-1; length: 13; CDR3: CSVAGGSYNEQFF; DNA: TGCAGCGTTGCTGGCGGGTCCTACAATGAGCAGTTCTTC
D: .; size: .; J: TRBJ2-7; V: TRBV29-1; length: 12; CDR3: CSVDEGSYEQYF; DNA: TGCAGCGTTGATGAAGGCTCCTACGAGCAGTACTTC
D: .; size: .; J: TRBJ1-4; V: TRBV5-5; length: 13; CDR3: CASSLGTYEKLFF; DNA: TGTGCCAGCAGCCTCGGGACTTATGAAAAACTGTTTTTT
D: TRBD1; size: .; J: TRBJ2-5; V: TRBV5-1; length: 15; CDR3: CASSVGTGGEETQYF; DNA: TGCGCCAGCAGCGTCGGGACAGGGGGAGAAGAGACCCAGTACTTC
D: .; size: .; J: TRBJ2-5; V: TRBV23-1; length: 14; CDR3: CASSPREAKETQYF; DNA: TGCGCCAGCAGTCCGAGGGAGGCCAAAGAGACCCAGTACTTC
D: .; size: once; J: TRBJ1-3; V: TRBV2; length: 15; CDR3: CASSEYSGLGNTIYF; DNA: TGTGCCAGCAGTGAATACTCGGGGCTCGGAAACACCATATATTTT
D: .; size: .; J: TRBJ2-5; V: TRBV19; length: 12; CDR3: CASRGGVETQYF; DNA: TGTGCCAGTAGAGGAGGCGTAGAGACCCAGTACTTC
D: .; size: .; J: TRBJ2-1; V: TRBV28; length: 12; CDR3: CASSPQLNEQFF; DNA: TGTGCCAGCAGTCCCCAACTTAATGAGCAGTTCTTC
D: .; size: .; J: TRBJ2-1; V: TRBV27; length: 15; CDR3: CASTLAPSSYNEQFF; DNA: TGTGCCAGCACCCTAGCGCCTAGCTCCTACAATGAGCAGTTCTTC
D: .; size: few; J: TRBJ2-1; V: TRBV2; length: 12; CDR3: CASKRESDEQFF; DNA: TGTGCCAGCAAACGGGAGAGCGATGAGCAGTTCTTC
D: .; size: .; J: TRBJ2-1; V: TRBV5-8; length: 15; CDR3: CASSPRQVSEIEQFF; DNA: TGTGCCAGCAGCCCAAGACAGGTATCAGAAATCGAGCAGTTCTTC
D: .; size: .; J: TRBJ1-1; V: TRBV5-6; length: 13; CDR3: CASSLVEGTEAFF; DNA: TGTGCCAGCAGCTTGGTCGAGGGCACTGAAGCTTTCTTT
D: .; size: .; J: TRBJ2-1; V: TRBV5-1; length: 15; CDR3: CASSLVRTRGNEQFF; DNA: TGCGCCAGCAGCTTGGTTCGAACCAGGGGCAATGAGCAGTTCTTC
D: .; size: .; J: TRBJ2-1; V: TRBV30; length: 13; CDR3: CAWSGPSANEQFF; DNA: TGTGCCTGGTCGGGGCCATCCGCCAATGAGCAGTTCTTC
D: .; size: once; J: TRBJ1-1; V: TRBV3-1/TRBV3-2; length: 16; CDR3: CASSQAPTVLNTEAFF; DNA: TGTGCCAGCAGCCAAGCCCCGACGGTACTGAACACTGAAGCTTTCTTT
D: .; size: .; J: TRBJ2-1; V: TRBV18; length: 11; CDR3: CASSPNNEQFF; DNA: TGTGCCAGCTCACCTAACAATGAGCAGTTCTTC
D: .; size: once; J: TRBJ2-5; V: TRBV5-4; length: 13; CDR3: CASSYGSQETQYF; DNA: TGTGCCAGCAGCTACGGGTCACAAGAGACCCAGTACTTC
D: TRBD1; size: .; J: TRBJ2-7; V: TRBV29-1; length: 13; CDR3: CSVSTGLSNEQYF; DNA: TGCAGCGTTTCGACAGGGTTGTCGAACGAGCAGTACTTC
D: .; size: .; J: TRBJ2-7; V: TRBV4-1; length: 15; CDR3: CASSQVLGITYEQYF; DNA: TGCGCCAGCAGCCAAGTTCTCGGGATCACCTACGAGCAGTACTTC
D: .; size: .; J: TRBJ2-1; V: TRBV2; length: 11; CDR3: CASSSGNEQFF; DNA: TGTGCCAGCAGTTCCGGGAATGAGCAGTTCTTC
D: .; size: .; J: TRBJ1-2; V: TRBV6-5; length: 12; CDR3: CASTLRGNSYTF; DNA: TGTGCCAGCACTTTACGAGGGAATAGCTACACCTTC
D: .; size: .; J: TRBJ2-2; V: TRBV5-4; length: 15; CDR3: CASSPIVGSPGELFF; DNA: TGTGCCAGCAGCCCCATTGTAGGCTCGCCCGGGGAGCTGTTTTTT
D: .; size: .; J: TRBJ1-5; V: TRBV27; length: 13; CDR3: CATSQENNQPQHF; DNA: TGTGCCACCTCGCAGGAAAACAATCAGCCCCAGCATTTT
D: .; size: once; J: TRBJ1-1; V: TRBV5-1; length: 11; CDR3: CASRVNTEAFF; DNA: TGCGCCAGTAGAGTGAACACTGAAGCTTTCTTT
D: .; size: once; J: TRBJ2-7; V: TRBV5-1; length: 16; CDR3: CASSFAPTGSSYEQYF; DNA: TGCGCCAGCAGCTTCGCCCCGACAGGTAGCTCCTACGAGCAGTACTTC
D: .; size: .; J: TRBJ1-1; V: TRBV19; length: 11; CDR3: CASSIRQEAFF; DNA: TGTGCCAGTAGTATCAGACAAGAAGCTTTCTTT
D: TRBD1; size: .; J: TRBJ2-2; V: TRBV4-1; length: 14; CDR3: CASSQQGVLGELFF; DNA: TGCGCCAGCAGCCAACAGGGGGTTCTCGGGGAGCTGTTTTTT
D: TRBD1; size: once; J: TRBJ2-7; V: TRBV19; length: 14; CDR3: CASSSGTGTYEQYF; DNA: TGTGCCAGTAGCTCGGGGACAGGGACCTACGAGCAGTACTTC
D: TRBD1; size: .; J: TRBJ2-7; V: TRBV4-1; length: 15; CDR3: CASSQAGTGQNEQYF; DNA: TGCGCCAGCAGCCAAGCCGGGACAGGGCAAAACGAGCAGTACTTC
D: TRBD2; size: .; J: TRBJ2-5; V: TRBV5-1; length: 16; CDR3: CASSLPGLAGVETQYF; DNA: TGCGCCAGCAGCCTACCGGGACTAGCGGGGGTAGAGACCCAGTACTTC
D: .; size: .; J: TRBJ2-1; V: TRBV20-1; length: 12; CDR3: CSASDGMGEQFF; DNA: TGCAGTGCTAGTGATGGGATGGGTGAGCAGTTCTTC
D: .; size: .; J: TRBJ2-1; V: TRBV5-5; length: 15; CDR3: CASSLIAPEDNEQFF; DNA: TGTGCCAGCAGCTTGATTGCGCCCGAGGACAATGAGCAGTTCTTC
D: .; size: once; J: TRBJ2-1; V: TRBV7-4; length: 11; CDR3: CERKSYNEQFF; DNA: TGTGAGCGTAAGTCCTACAATGAGCAGTTCTTC
D: TRBD2; size: .; J: TRBJ2-1; V: TRBV28; length: 15; CDR3: CASTLLGLAKAEQFF; DNA: TGTGCCAGCACCCTCCTTGGACTAGCGAAGGCTGAGCAGTTCTTC
D: TRBD2; size: .; J: TRBJ2-4; V: TRBV10-2; length: 16; CDR3: CASSEASGGTSGIQYF; DNA: TGCGCCAGCAGTGAGGCTAGCGGGGGTACCAGCGGTATTCAGTACTTC